This TCR beta chain was sequenced for a study of blood T cells in healthy people across ages. Study background: Template switching retrieved approximately one barcoded beta molecule for each two T cells.

Findings and caveats of the study: CMV status of donors was not determined, possibly confounding expanded clonotype changes. When set beside aged donors, long-lived donors presented more naive CD4+ cells and higher diversity.

Then a second PCR, running about 6 to 12 cycles, was carried out with a sample-barcoded 5' primer and a J-beta primer mix. MiXCR, run by TCRdb on the 5' RACE reads, gives a single entry per CDR3 protein. The data show approximately 810,000 distinct CDR3 sequences, with under 35% seen just once and approximately 15% held by the top ten. V shed 4 bases and J shed 5 bases, with 25 bases lying between them. There are 18 residues in the CDR3. Germline V gene lookup returns CDR1 SGDLS and CDR2 YYNGEE. This clonotype was recorded only once. Antigen unknown. This may be a read error, as it is one base from a much larger clone.

The sequenced sample was blood. The chain couples TRBV9 to TRBJ2-1; possible D gene TRBD2, 6 bases. This TCR came from a woman older than 75 in good health. Here the CDR3 reads CASSPRGGTGRFNNEQFF. The DNA of the CDR3 is TGTGCCAGCAGCCCAAGAGGAGGGACGGGTAGGTTTAACAATGAGCAGTTCTTC.